A single sample is the source of the 26 T cell receptor beta chains below, sequenced in a study of cytomegalovirus exposure and HLA in healthy donors. PCR was performed using 60 Vbeta and 13 Jbeta primers. Only in-frame clones appear in the TCRdb table, and some are missing; sequencing was by immunoSEQ multiplex PCR. This sample has about 82,000 clones; 65% to 80% occur once, and the top ten carry 10% to 15%. Sequencing was carried out using PBMCs. These TCRs come from a human donor in good health.

This clone was picked up one time. CDR3: CASSSWGRGTEAFF. The CDR3 DNA sequence: TGTGCCAGCTCATCATGGGGTAGGGGTACTGAAGCTTTCTTT. The chain couples TRBV6-5 to TRBJ1-1; a possible D gene is TRBD1 (5 bases). Looked up from germline, CDR1 is MNHEY and CDR2 is SVGAGI. The CDR3 extends over 14 amino acids. V was clipped by 8 bases and J by 5 bases, with 18 bases between them.

The rearrangement joins TRBV13 to TRBJ2-1, with TRBD2 identical over 7 bases. This CDR3 spans 15 amino acids. CDR1 and CDR2 from the germline V gene are PRHDT and FYEKMQ (reference sequence). J was trimmed by 3 bases and V by 4 bases; bases with no gene match: 6. The CDR3 nucleotides read TGTGCCAGCAGCTCGACTAGCTCGGGCTACAATGAGCAGTTCTTC. It codes for CASSSTSSGYNEQFF.

The gene calls are TRBV27 and TRBJ2-7, with D maybe TRBD2 (5 bases). This CDR3 has 12 residues. The germline gives CDR1 MNHEY, CDR2 SMNVEV (reference sequence). Trimming took off 11 bases at V and 3 bases at J, with 14 bases between the two ends. This CDR3 is CAAGSDVYEQYF. In nucleotides, the CDR3 is TGTGCCGCGGGCAGTGACGTCTACGAGCAGTACTTC.

The genes are TRBV7-2 and TRBJ2-1; TRBD1 aligns across 7 bases. The CDR3 covers 12 residues. CDR1 SGHTA and CDR2 FQGNSA come from the germline V gene. With V trimmed by 6 bases and J by 8 bases, 4 bases remained unmatched. DNA for the CDR3: TGTGCCAGCAGACCTACAGGGGATGAGCAGTTCTTC. It specifies CASRPTGDEQFF.

This clone has only one observation. V gene TRBV6-6 combines with J gene TRBJ2-3; D remains ambiguous. Germline lookup yields CDR1 MNHNY and CDR2 SVGAGI (reference sequence). Trimming took 4 bases from V and 2 from J, leaving 16 bases between them. This CDR3 has 16 residues. As DNA, the CDR3 is TGTGCCAGCAGTTCCCTTGGCACCCCGATCACAGATACGCAGTATTTT. Its protein product is CASSSLGTPITDTQYF.

This sequence joins TRBV6-1 and TRBJ1-2; 7 bases match TRBD1. The CDR3 sequence is 13 residues long. The germline V gene encodes CDR1 MNHNS and CDR2 SASEGT. Trimming took 6 bases from V and 2 from J; bases not matched to a gene: 3. CDR3 region: CASSLQGNYGYTF. The DNA of the CDR3 is TGTGCCAGCAGCCTACAGGGGAACTATGGCTACACCTTC.

The V and J genes are TRBV5-1 and TRBJ1-5, with TRBD1 matching over 9 bases. The junction had 2 bases not matched to a gene; V was cut back by 3 bases and J by 1 base. The CDR3 totals 15 residues. The germline V gene encodes CDR1 SGHRS and CDR2 YFSETQ. The CDR3 spells CASSSGTGSNQPQHF. CDR3 DNA: TGCGCCAGCAGCTCCGGGACAGGGAGCAATCAGCCCCAGCATTTT. Full variable domain (rest looked up from reference TRBV5-1 and TRBJ1-5): KAGVTQTPRYLIKTRGQQVTLSCSPISGHRSVSWYQQTPGQGLQFLFEYFSETQRNKGNFPGRFSGRQFSNSRSEMNVSTLELGDSALYLCASSSGTGSNQPQHFGDGTRLSIL.

V gene TRBV4-3 combines with J gene TRBJ2-5; perhaps TRBD1 as D (5 bases). The germline V and J ends were trimmed by 0 bases and 4 bases, with 18 bases remaining between them. Germline-derived CDR1 and CDR2 are LGHNA and YSLEER. The CDR3 loop spans 17 amino acids. The CDR3 reads CASSQEVDTILIETQYF. CDR3 DNA: TGCGCCAGCAGCCAAGAGGTGGACACGATATTGATAGAGACCCAGTACTTC.

This rearrangement joins TRBV29-1 to TRBJ1-1; TRBD1 is a possible D gene (6 bases). Trimming took off 6 bases at V and 1 base at J, with 9 bases between the two ends. Germline V gene data show CDR1 as SQVTM and CDR2 as ANQGSEA. The CDR3 extends over 12 amino acids. The CDR3 coding sequence is TGCAGCGTGACAGGAACGAACACTGAAGCTTTCTTT. This encodes CSVTGTNTEAFF.

This rearrangement joins TRBV5-1 to TRBJ2-2; D remains unclear. This CDR3 is 16 amino acids long. Trimming shortened V by 4 bases and J by 5 bases, and 18 bases separated the two germline ends. The germline V gene has CDR1 SGHRS and CDR2 YFSETQ. The CDR3 protein is CASSTSPVEETGELFF. The CDR3 bases are TGCGCCAGCAGCACCAGTCCGGTAGAGGAAACCGGGGAGCTGTTTTTT.

The rearrangement links TRBV9 to TRBJ1-5; 8 nucleotides agree with TRBD1. V gave up 4 bases and J gave up 7 bases; unmatched junction bases: 10. Germline lookup yields CDR1 SGDLS and CDR2 YYNGEE. This CDR3 comprises 15 residues. The chain's CDR3 is CASSPSTGEGQPQHF. As DNA, the CDR3 is TGTGCCAGCAGCCCATCGACAGGGGAAGGACAGCCCCAGCATTTT.

The chain employs TRBV29-1 and TRBJ2-5; 8 bases align to TRBD2. Trimming at V came to 5 bases and at J to 4 bases, leaving 6 bases not matched to a gene. CDR1 is SQVTM and CDR2 is ANQGSEA in the germline V gene. The length of the CDR3 is 13 residues. CDR3 sequence reads: CSVRRGAAETQYF. Written as DNA, the CDR3 is TGCAGCGTTAGGCGGGGGGCAGCAGAGACCCAGTACTTC.

The V and J genes are TRBV5-1 and TRBJ2-5, with 11 bases that match TRBD2. The germline gives CDR1 SGHRS, CDR2 YFSETQ. This CDR3 spans 16 amino acids. V trimming: 3 bases; J trimming: 7 bases; junction bases outside the gene matches: 11. The CDR3 DNA sequence: TGCGCCAGCAGCTCAGAGGGACTAGCGGTGGGTGGGACCCAGTACTTC. This gives the protein CASSSEGLAVGGTQYF.

This chain uses TRBV13 with TRBJ2-7; TRBD2 aligns across 10 bases. Germline-derived CDR1 and CDR2 are PRHDT and FYEKMQ (reference sequence). With 5 bases clipped from V and 4 bases from J, the junction kept 5 bases outside the gene matches. The CDR3 has 14 residues. The CDR3 region has the DNA TGTGCCAGCAGCCTAGCGGGGGTGAGGTACGAGCAGTACTTC. This sequence encodes CASSLAGVRYEQYF.

This clone occurred a few times. The chain couples TRBV5-1 to TRBJ1-6; 7 nucleotides agree with TRBD1. The ends lost 4 bases at V and 11 bases at J; junction bases unmatched: 12. In germline, CDR1 is SGHRS, CDR2 YFSETQ. The CDR3 length is 15 residues. Here the CDR3 DNA reads TGCGCCAGCAGCCCGACGCACGGACAGGACACACCCCTCCACTTT. Translation: CASSPTHGQDTPLHF. Together with reference TRBV5-1 and TRBJ1-6, the CDR3 gives the full variable domain: KAGVTQTPRYLIKTRGQQVTLSCSPISGHRSVSWYQQTPGQGLQFLFEYFSETQRNKGNFPGRFSGRQFSNSRSEMNVSTLELGDSALYLCASSPTHGQDTPLHFGNGTRLTVT.

This clone was observed a handful of times. This sequence joins TRBV4-3 and TRBJ2-7, with 7 bases that match TRBD2. CDR1 and CDR2 (germline): LGHNA, YSLEER. The CDR3 runs to 16 residues. Trimming cost V 0 bases and J 5 bases; bases outside gene matches: 10. The CDR3 loop is CASSQDWEGPVNEQYF. CDR3 nucleotides: TGCGCCAGCAGCCAAGACTGGGAGGGGCCAGTGAACGAGCAGTACTTC.

The V gene is TRBV12-5, the J gene TRBJ2-2; D is unresolved. Trimming removed 1 base at V and 5 bases at J, with 8 bases between. The germline V gene encodes CDR1 LGHNT and CDR2 FRNRAP. The CDR3 is 14 residues long. The CDR3 reads CASGLDYGTGELFF. DNA of the CDR3: TGTGCTAGTGGTTTGGACTATGGGACCGGGGAGCTGTTTTTT.

This clone was seen a few times. The rearrangement uses TRBV6-1 and TRBJ2-3, with TRBD1 matching over 10 bases. Looked up from germline, CDR1 is MNHNS and CDR2 is SASEGT. This CDR3 has 15 residues. J lost 0 bases, V lost 4 bases, and 1 base had no gene match. As DNA, the CDR3 is TGTGCCAGCAGTGGACAGGGGGCGAGCACAGATACGCAGTATTTT. As protein: CASSGQGASTDTQYF.

The genes are TRBV6-4 and TRBJ1-5; 7 positions agree with TRBD1. The V gene's germline CDR1 is MRHNA and CDR2 SNTAGT. This CDR3 spans 14 amino acids. J lost 7 bases, V lost 5 bases, and 8 bases had no gene match. CDR3 sequence reads: CASSRQGPGQPQHF. As DNA, the CDR3 is TGTGCCAGCAGTCGACAGGGCCCGGGACAGCCCCAGCATTTT.

The rearrangement joins TRBV15 to TRBJ1-5; D is perhaps TRBD1 (5 bases). V lost 1 base, J lost 3 bases, and 10 bases lay in between. CDR3 length: 15 amino acids. CDR1 LNHNV and CDR2 YYDKDF come from the germline V gene (reference sequence). The CDR3 here is CATSRGWGDNQPQHF. The CDR3 region has the DNA TGTGCCACCAGCAGAGGGTGGGGGGACAATCAGCCCCAGCATTTT.

The table lists this clone with a count of one. The chain is built from TRBV6-5 and TRBJ1-1, with D uncertain. The ends were cut back, 10 bases at V and 4 bases at J, with 16 bases in the middle. CDR1 and CDR2 from the germline V gene are MNHEY and SVGAGI. This CDR3 spans 13 amino acids. The CDR3: CATSGTVSTEAFF. The CDR3 coding sequence is TGTGCCACCTCTGGTACGGTGAGCACTGAAGCTTTCTTT.

V is TRBV7-2 and J is TRBJ1-5; TRBD1 matches at 7 bases. The CDR3 sequence is 15 residues long. With 4 bases clipped from V and 2 bases from J, the junction kept 5 bases outside the gene matches. Looked up from germline, CDR1 is SGHTA and CDR2 is FQGNSA. The CDR3 DNA sequence: TGTGCCAGCAGCTCGACAGGGAATGGCAATCAGCCCCAGCATTTT. Translated: CASSSTGNGNQPQHF.

The count of this clone is one. The chain recombines TRBV14 with TRBJ1-3; 9 nucleotides align to TRBD1. The ends lost 4 bases at V and 0 bases at J; junction bases unmatched: 4. The CDR3 covers 16 residues. Germline values: CDR1 SGHDN, CDR2 FVKESK. The CDR3 coding sequence is TGTGCCAGCAGCCCGACAGGGGGGATCTCTGGAAACACCATATATTTT. It yields the protein CASSPTGGISGNTIYF.

CDR3 protein: CASSLSGASYEQYF. For the CDR3, the DNA is TGTGCCAGCAGCTTAAGCGGGGCCTCCTACGAGCAGTACTTC. The gene calls are TRBV13 and TRBJ2-5, with TRBD2 identical over 7 bases. The DNA end is a closer match to TRBJ2-7, so the J assignment may be wrong. Germline loops: CDR1 PRHDT, CDR2 FYEKMQ (reference sequence). The CDR3 extends over 14 amino acids.

The rearrangement joins TRBV7-9 to TRBJ2-5, with 10 bases identical to TRBD1. The CDR3 consists of 17 residues. The germline V gene encodes CDR1 SEHNR and CDR2 FQNEAQ (reference sequence). Trimming cost V 5 bases and J 2 bases; bases outside gene matches: 11. The CDR3 protein is CASSLGDRGMGQETQYF. For the CDR3, the DNA is TGTGCCAGCAGCCTGGGGGACAGGGGAATGGGGCAAGAGACCCAGTACTTC.

The chain combines TRBV2 with TRBJ1-1; D not resolved. The CDR3 loop spans 16 amino acids. Germline CDR1 and CDR2: SNHLY and FYNNEI. V lost 6 bases to trimming and J lost 3 bases, with 20 bases between them. The CDR3 DNA reads TGTGCCAGCAGGGCGCGGGAGCGACTTCGAGACACTGAAGCTTTCTTT. Translated, it gives CASRARERLRDTEAFF.